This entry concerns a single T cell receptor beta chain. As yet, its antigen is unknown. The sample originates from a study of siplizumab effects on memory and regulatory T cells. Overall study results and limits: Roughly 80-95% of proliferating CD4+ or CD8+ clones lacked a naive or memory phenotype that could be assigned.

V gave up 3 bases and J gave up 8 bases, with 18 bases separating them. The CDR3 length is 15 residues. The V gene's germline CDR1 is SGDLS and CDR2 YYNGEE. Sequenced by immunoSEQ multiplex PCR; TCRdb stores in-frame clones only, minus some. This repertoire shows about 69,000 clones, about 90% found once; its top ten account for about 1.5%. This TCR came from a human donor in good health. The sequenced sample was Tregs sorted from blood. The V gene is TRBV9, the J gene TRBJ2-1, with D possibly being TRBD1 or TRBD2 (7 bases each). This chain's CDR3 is CASSAGGTQGYEQFF. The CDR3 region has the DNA TGTGCCAGCAGCGCGGGGGGCACACAGGGGTATGAGCAGTTCTTC.